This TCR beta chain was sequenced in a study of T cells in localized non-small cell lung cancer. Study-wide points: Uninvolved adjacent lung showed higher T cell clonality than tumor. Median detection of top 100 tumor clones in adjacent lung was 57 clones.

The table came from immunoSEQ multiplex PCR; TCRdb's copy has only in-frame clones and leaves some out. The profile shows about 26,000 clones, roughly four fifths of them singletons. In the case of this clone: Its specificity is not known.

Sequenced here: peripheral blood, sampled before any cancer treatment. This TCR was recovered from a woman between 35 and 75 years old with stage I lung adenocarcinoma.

CDR3 nucleotides: TGTGCCAGTAGTATAGGGACAGGGTCCATGGGCACTGAAGCTTTCTTT. Translating gives CASSIGTGSMGTEAFF. The rearrangement joins TRBV19 to TRBJ1-1; 8 bases fit TRBD1. The germline gives CDR1 LNHDA, CDR2 SQIVND (reference sequence). V shed 1 base, J shed 4 bases, and the junction held 8 bases outside the gene matches. There are 16 residues in the CDR3.